The clone carrying this T cell receptor (beta chain) occurred once. The V gene lost 7 bases and the J gene lost 7 bases, with 17 bases spanning the gap. This CDR3 has 14 amino acids. Germline assignment: CDR1 LNHDA and CDR2 SQIVND (reference sequence). The sample originates from a study of T cell clones after liver transplantation. Study at large: Liver transplant recipients had immunosuppression withdrawal attempted within 2 years.

Sequencing used immunoSEQ multiplex PCR; TCRdb keeps in-frame clones, though not all of them. The sample holds 98,000 or so clones, 82% seen once. The TCR originated in a human donor who received a liver transplant. The material sequenced was CD4+ T cells from blood, taken before liver transplant. The chain has TRBV19 and TRBJ1-3, with D hard to call. CDR3 bases: TGTGCCAGTAAAGAGGGAATTTTGGTCAACACCATATATTTT. Protein sequence: CASKEGILVNTIYF.